The 25 T cell receptor beta chains below come from one sample, sequenced in a study of metastatic and nonmetastatic thyroid tumors. Thyroid surgery took place with no prior treatment in any patient. Using MiXCR, TCRdb re-called clones from the PCR reads. The sample has approximately 38,000 clones; 25% to 30% are singletons. Sequenced sample: blood. The receptors stem from a female donor with papillary thyroid cancer or a benign thyroid nodule (not recorded which). Some clones in this sample may be carry-over from other donors' samples.

This CDR3 is CASSRGQGALNEQFF. The CDR3, as DNA: TGTGCCAGTAGTAGGGGACAGGGGGCTCTAAATGAGCAGTTCTTC. This rearrangement joins TRBV19 to TRBJ2-1; TRBD1 agrees at 12 bases. CDR1 is LNHDA and CDR2 is SQIVND in the germline V gene (reference sequence). The CDR3 extends over 15 amino acids. With V trimmed by 4 bases and J by 7 bases, 5 bases remained unmatched.

In its sample, this clone was seen many times. The chain is built from TRBV20-1 and TRBJ2-5, with D perhaps TRBD1 (5 bases). CDR3 size: 13 residues. Trimming took off 2 bases at V and 3 bases at J, with 10 bases between the two ends. The germline V gene encodes CDR1 DFQATT and CDR2 SNEGSKA (reference sequence). The CDR3 spells CSARPRGKETQYF. CDR3 DNA sequence: TGCAGTGCTAGACCAAGGGGAAAAGAGACCCAGTACTTC.

In this sample, this clone turned up many times. The V and J genes are TRBV7-2 and TRBJ2-3; D remains ambiguous. V was shortened by 5 bases and J by 3 bases, with 6 bases between the two germline ends. This CDR3 comprises 12 residues. Germline V gene sequence: CDR1 SGHTA, CDR2 FQGNSA. CDR3 amino acids: CASSGRTDTQYF. The CDR3 nucleotides are TGTGCCAGCAGCGGCAGGACAGATACGCAGTATTTT.

A note on this clone: Its ends do not fully match the called genes, so a read error is possible. Here the CDR3 reads CASSATALHTVAFF. As DNA, the CDR3 is TGTGCCAGCAGCGCGACAGCTTTACACACTGTAGCTTTCTTT. The chain links TRBV7-2 to TRBJ1-1; D perhaps matches TRBD1 (5 bases). Germline V CDR1 and CDR2: SGHTA, FQGNSA. This CDR3 contains 14 residues.

This clone was found many times. The J gene is TRBJ1-1, the V gene TRBV11-3; 8 bases agree with TRBD1. Germline V gene sequence: CDR1 SGHNT, CDR2 YENEEA. The CDR3 sequence is 15 residues long. V gave up 3 bases and J gave up 5 bases; unmatched junction bases: 8. CDR3 DNA sequence: TGTGCCAGCAGCTTTTCCGGGACAGGAGGGACTGAAGCTTTCTTT. Translation gives CASSFSGTGGTEAFF.

This clone showed up just a few times. V and J are TRBV6-1 and TRBJ1-5; D is ambiguous. CDR1 MNHNS and CDR2 SASEGT come from the germline V gene. CDR3 size: 15 residues. Trimming pared 3 bases from V and 3 bases from J, leaving 12 bases between. The CDR3 protein is CASSDGNGPNQPQHF. As DNA, the CDR3 is TGTGCCAGCAGTGACGGGAATGGGCCCAATCAGCCCCAGCATTTT.

J is TRBJ2-7 and V is TRBV6-2 or TRBV6-3, with 8 nucleotides matching TRBD2. The CDR3 has 13 amino acids. Germline lookup yields CDR1 MNHEY and CDR2 SVGEGT. The ends lost 10 bases at V and 2 bases at J; junction bases unmatched: 7. The CDR3 DNA reads TGTGCCATCGCGGGACTAGATGCCTACGAGCAGTACTTC. Translating gives CAIAGLDAYEQYF.

This rearrangement joins TRBV11-1 to TRBJ2-1; TRBD2 is a possible D gene (6 bases). CDR3 size: 18 residues. V was clipped by 2 bases and J by 6 bases, with 23 bases between them. Germline CDR1 SGHAT, CDR2 FQDESV (reference sequence). CDR3 region: CASSLIRVGGFWGNEQFF. DNA of the CDR3: TGTGCCAGCAGCTTAATTAGAGTTGGAGGGTTCTGGGGCAATGAGCAGTTCTTC. The full variable domain, in which reference TRBV11-1 and TRBJ2-1 provide the parts outside the CDR3, is EAEVAQSPRYKITEKSQAVAFWCDPISGHATLYWYRQILGQGPELLVQFQDESVVDDSQLPKDRFSAERLKGVDSTLKIQPAELGDSAMYLCASSLIRVGGFWGNEQFFGPGTRLTVL.

This clone was counted only a few times. V is TRBV3-1 and J is TRBJ2-7; 9 bases are shared with TRBD1. Germline values: CDR1 LGHDT, CDR2 YNNKEL (reference sequence). The CDR3 length is 14 residues. After removal of 5 bases from V and 3 bases from J, the junction contained 5 bases not matched to a gene. The CDR3 loop is CASSADRGGYEQYF. CDR3 in DNA: TGTGCCAGCAGCGCGGACAGGGGAGGCTACGAGCAGTACTTC.

This clone was counted at least ten times. The rearrangement uses TRBV9 and TRBJ1-1, with 8 bases aligning to TRBD1. V trimming: 5 bases; J trimming: 2 bases; junction bases outside the gene matches: 8. Germline V gene sequence: CDR1 SGDLS, CDR2 YYNGEE. The CDR3 consists of 15 residues. The CDR3 region is CASSPGGAPNTEAFF. As DNA, the CDR3 is TGTGCCAGCAGTCCAGGGGGCGCCCCCAACACTGAAGCTTTCTTT.

This clone has at least ten counts. The chain has TRBV3-1 and TRBJ1-2, with D uncertain. Germline CDR1 is LGHDT and CDR2 is YNNKEL (reference sequence). This CDR3 comprises 12 residues. With 1 base removed from V and 8 bases from J, the gap between germline ends came to 8 bases. For the CDR3, the DNA is TGTGCCAGCAGCCAAGGTGAAGGAGGCTACACCTTC. Translated, it gives CASSQGEGGYTF.

This clone has at least ten counts. This chain joins TRBV5-6 and TRBJ2-7; TRBD2 aligns across 9 bases. Trimming took 0 bases from V and 11 from J; bases not matched to a gene: 3. The CDR3 spans 12 residues. Per germline, CDR1 SGHDT and CDR2 YYEEEE. In nucleotides, the CDR3 is TGTGCCAGCAGCTTGGGATTAGCGGGAGAGTACTTC. This translates into CASSLGLAGEYF. The whole variable domain, filled in from reference TRBV5-6 and TRBJ2-7, reads DAGVTQSPTHLIKTRGQQVTLRCSPKSGHDTVSWYQQALGQGPQFIFQYYEEEERQRGNFPDRFSGHQFPNYSSELNVNALLLGDSALYLCASSLGLAGEYFGPGTRLTVT.

The chain employs TRBV20-1 and TRBJ1-2; TRBD1 matches at 7 bases. Germline trimming cut 6 bases from V and 5 bases from J; bases unmatched to any gene: 18. Germline V lookup: CDR1 DFQATT, CDR2 SNEGSKA (reference sequence). The CDR3 length is 16 residues. The CDR3 nucleotides are TGCAGTGCACCTGACAGGGAGGTTGGGCTGATTTATGGCTACACCTTC. Its translation: CSAPDREVGLIYGYTF.

This clone was detected many times. The gene calls are TRBV4-3 and TRBJ1-3; TRBD1 agrees at 7 bases. CDR3 length: 16 residues. Germline V gene lookup returns CDR1 LGHNA and CDR2 YSLEER. Losses at the gene ends were 1 base for V and 0 bases for J; bases not matched to a gene: 3. In DNA, the CDR3 is TGCGCCAGCAGCCAAGGGTACAGGGGCTCTGGAAACACCATATATTTT. Its protein is CASSQGYRGSGNTIYF.

This chain uses TRBV5-1 with TRBJ2-7, with D possibly being TRBD1 or TRBD2 (5 bases each). The V gene's germline CDR1 is SGHRS and CDR2 YFSETQ. The ends were cut back, 4 bases at V and 5 bases at J, with 19 bases in the middle. The CDR3 covers 15 residues. The DNA for the CDR3 is TGCGCCAGCAGCCCGGGTGGGGGAGTCGGGCACGAGCAGTACTTC. The encoded protein is CASSPGGGVGHEQYF.

This clone is medium-sized by share. The V and J genes are TRBV6-1 and TRBJ2-2, with D perhaps TRBD2 (5 bases). The V gene lost 6 bases and the J gene lost 5 bases, with 7 bases spanning the gap. The CDR3 is made up of 12 amino acids. Per germline, CDR1 MNHNS and CDR2 SASEGT. The CDR3 sequence: CASRRGTGELFF. CDR3 sequence (DNA): TGTGCCAGCAGACGCGGGACCGGGGAGCTGTTTTTT.

By sample fraction, this clone is medium-sized. The chain carries TRBV12-3 or TRBV12-4 and TRBJ2-5, with a possible D match to TRBD1 (5 bases). The CDR3 contains 13 residues. V dropped 6 bases and J dropped 7 bases, with 15 bases sitting between them. The CDR3 reads CASSPDPQGTQYF. The CDR3 DNA is TGTGCCAGCAGCCCGGACCCCCAGGGGACCCAGTACTTC.

This chain links TRBV30 with TRBJ2-1, with D tentatively TRBD2 (5 bases). V gave up 3 bases and J gave up 7 bases, with 7 bases separating them. CDR3 length equals 11 residues. Germline CDR1 reads GTSNPN; CDR2 reads SVGIG (reference sequence). The CDR3 spells CAWSPGNEQFF. The CDR3 coding sequence is TGTGCCTGGAGCCCGGGGAATGAGCAGTTCTTC.

This rearrangement joins TRBV12-3 or TRBV12-4 to TRBJ1-5; D unresolved. The CDR3 runs 14 residues. V lost 4 bases and J 5 bases, leaving 12 bases between the germline ends. CDR3 sequence: CASSSTSRDQPQHF. The CDR3 coding sequence is TGTGCCAGCAGTTCCACCTCTCGGGATCAGCCCCAGCATTTT.

This chain uses TRBV5-1 with TRBJ1-1; a possible D gene is TRBD1 (5 bases). Germline V gene lookup returns CDR1 SGHRS and CDR2 YFSETQ. Trimming took 0 bases from V and 1 from J, leaving 10 bases between them. This CDR3 spans 15 amino acids. The DNA of the CDR3 is TGCGCCAGCAGCTTGGTGGGGACTCAGAACACTGAAGCTTTCTTT. Translated, it gives CASSLVGTQNTEAFF. Based on the CDR3 plus reference TRBV5-1 and TRBJ1-1, the full variable domain is KAGVTQTPRYLIKTRGQQVTLSCSPISGHRSVSWYQQTPGQGLQFLFEYFSETQRNKGNFPGRFSGRQFSNSRSEMNVSTLELGDSALYLCASSLVGTQNTEAFFGQGTRLTVV.

Ten or more counts support this clone. A junction boundary mismatches the germline segment, possibly from a read error. V and J are TRBV3-1 and TRBJ1-6; D not resolved. Germline lookup yields CDR1 LGHDT and CDR2 YNNKEL (reference sequence). The CDR3 is made up of 15 amino acids. As DNA, the CDR3 is TGTACCAGCAGCCCTAGGACCGAGTCGAATTCACCCCTCCACTTT. Amino acid sequence: CTSSPRTESNSPLHF. The complete variable domain, with remaining parts taken from reference TRBV3-1 and TRBJ1-6, reads DTAVSQTPKYLVTQMGNDKSIKCEQNLGHDTMYWYKQDSKKFLKIMFSYNNKELIINETVPNRFSPKSPDKAHLNLHINSLELGDSAVYFCTSSPRTESNSPLHFGNGTRLTVT.

This clone has ten or more counts. This sequence may be a read error, since a much larger clone differs from it by one base. The rearrangement joins TRBV20-1 to TRBJ2-7; D may match TRBD1 or TRBD2 (5 bases each). The CDR3 is 11 amino acids. Germline V gives CDR1 DFQATT, CDR2 SNEGSKA (reference sequence). With 8 bases removed from V and 1 base from J, the gap between germline ends came to 9 bases. The CDR3 DNA is TGCAGTTGGGGGAGATCCTACGAGCAGTACTTC. Encoded protein: CSWGRSYEQYF.

This clone occurred many times. The chain has TRBV20-1 and TRBJ2-3, with 8 bases identical to TRBD1. The J segment lost 1 base and the V segment lost 2 bases, leaving 5 bases of the junction unmatched. The CDR3 has 15 amino acids. Germline V gene sequence: CDR1 DFQATT, CDR2 SNEGSKA (reference sequence). DNA for the CDR3: TGCAGTGCTAGACAACAGGGGGTCCGCACAGATACGCAGTATTTT. It translates to CSARQQGVRTDTQYF.

The gene calls are TRBV5-1 and TRBJ2-7, with TRBD2 identical over 10 bases. J was trimmed by 4 bases and V by 3 bases; bases with no gene match: 16. The CDR3 covers 18 residues. Germline CDR1 reads SGHRS; CDR2 reads YFSETQ. CDR3: CASSWEGPGLAEGYEQYF. The CDR3 coding sequence is TGCGCCAGCAGCTGGGAGGGGCCAGGACTAGCGGAAGGGTACGAGCAGTACTTC.

This clone was seen more than once but under ten times. This chain links TRBV2 with TRBJ2-3, with 9 nucleotides matching TRBD2. This CDR3 spans 15 amino acids. The ends lost 6 bases at V and 1 base at J; junction bases unmatched: 5. Germline V gives CDR1 SNHLY, CDR2 FYNNEI. CDR3 amino acids: CASRFWTSGTDTQYF. CDR3 bases: TGTGCCAGCAGATTCTGGACTAGCGGCACAGATACGCAGTATTTT.